The sequence of this TCR beta chain was determined in a study of identical twins. Study-wide findings and caveats: The study found excess low generation probability among twin-shared out-of-frame alpha sequences. The models gave estimates that fell short of the out-of-frame TCR alpha sharing seen in monozygotic twins. For zero-insertion analyses, partial confounding could come from invariant MAIT and iNKT cells.

This clonotype occurred a few times. Its antigen is currently unknown. Germline V gene sequence: CDR1 MNHEY, CDR2 SMNVEV (reference sequence). Germline trimming cut 4 bases from V and 4 bases from J; bases unmatched to any gene: 8. CDR3 length: 15 residues. Unique molecular identifiers were present on cDNA, and template switching added a universal primer site. TCRdb re-called the 5' RACE reads through MiXCR, storing one row per CDR3 protein. The sample records 500,000 or so distinct CDR3 sequences, 14% being singletons. The same sample was also used in a study of yellow fever vaccine responses in identical twins.

V and J are TRBV27 and TRBJ2-7; 9 nucleotides agree with TRBD1. The sequence was collected from a woman between 18 and 29 years old in good health. Sequencing was performed on CD4+ T cells sorted from blood. The chain's CDR3 is CASSSWTGDVYEQYF. CDR3 coding DNA: TGTGCCAGCAGTTCCTGGACAGGGGACGTTTACGAGCAGTACTTC.